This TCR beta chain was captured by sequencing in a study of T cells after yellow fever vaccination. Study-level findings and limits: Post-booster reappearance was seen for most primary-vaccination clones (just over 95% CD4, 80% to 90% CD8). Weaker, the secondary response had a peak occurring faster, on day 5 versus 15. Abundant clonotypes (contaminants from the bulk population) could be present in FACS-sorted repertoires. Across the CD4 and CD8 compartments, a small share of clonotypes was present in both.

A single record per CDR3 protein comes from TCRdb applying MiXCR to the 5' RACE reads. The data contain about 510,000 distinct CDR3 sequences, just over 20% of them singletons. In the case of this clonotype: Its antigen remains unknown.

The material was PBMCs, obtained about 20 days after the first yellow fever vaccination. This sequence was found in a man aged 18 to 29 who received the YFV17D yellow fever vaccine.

Written as DNA, the CDR3 is TGTGCCAGCAGCGTAGGGTTGGGACAGGGGATGAACACTGAAGCTTTCTTT. Its translation is CASSVGLGQGMNTEAFF. The gene calls are TRBV9 and TRBJ1-1, with 10 bases identical to TRBD1. Germline V lookup: CDR1 SGDLS, CDR2 YYNGEE. This CDR3 region has 17 residues. V lost 0 bases to trimming and J lost 0 bases; unmatched junction nucleotides: 5.